Following are 20 T cell receptor beta chains from one sample sequenced in a study of cytomegalovirus exposure and HLA in healthy donors. Primers included in the PCR were 60 Vbeta and 13 Jbeta primers. Clones were read by immunoSEQ multiplex PCR, and TCRdb kept only the in-frame ones, dropping some. Its table records 130,000 or so clones. Sequencing was performed on PBMCs. These receptor sequences come from a young woman in good health and CMV-seronegative.

The rearrangement joins TRBV19 to TRBJ2-1; TRBD2 aligns across 10 bases. This CDR3 has 18 amino acids. J gave up 12 bases and V 3 bases, and 20 bases lay outside the gene matches. Germline CDR1 and CDR2: LNHDA and SQIVND (reference sequence). The CDR3: CASSIQIRLAGPLRGQFF. The CDR3 bases are TGTGCCAGTAGTATCCAGATACGACTAGCGGGTCCCCTTCGGGGGCAGTTCTTC.

The V call is TRBV5-6, the J call TRBJ2-2; a weak D match, TRBD1 (5 bases). V lost 2 bases and J 6 bases, leaving 8 bases between the germline ends. From germline, CDR1 is SGHDT and CDR2 YYEEEE. This CDR3 is 13 amino acids long. The DNA of the CDR3 is TGTGCCAGCAGCTTAGGGGATTCCGGGGAGCTGTTTTTT. This codes for CASSLGDSGELFF.

The DNA for the CDR3 is TGTGCCAGCAGTGAAATGACAGGCGGTAATGAAAAACTGTTTTTT. This encodes CASSEMTGGNEKLFF. V is TRBV6-1 and J is TRBJ1-4, with D perhaps TRBD1 (6 bases). In germline, CDR1 is MNHNS, CDR2 SASEGT. Between the trimmed V and J ends, which lost 2 bases and 4 bases, there was a span of 11 bases. The CDR3 is 15 amino acids.

The J gene is TRBJ1-3, the V gene TRBV5-5; D uncertain. CDR3 length: 16 residues. The germline CDR1 and CDR2 sequences are SGHKS and YYEKEE (reference sequence). Trimming removed 5 bases from V and 4 bases from J, with 19 bases in between. The CDR3 DNA reads as TGTGCCAGCAGTGGGGTCCGGACTCTTGGAGGAAACACCATATATTTT. The encoded protein is CASSGVRTLGGNTIYF.

V is TRBV25-1 and J is TRBJ2-7, with 7 bases fitting TRBD2. Germline V gene lookup returns CDR1 MGHDK and CDR2 SYGVNS. Germline trimming cut 1 base from V and 7 bases from J; bases unmatched to any gene: 19. This CDR3 is 18 amino acids long. The CDR3 bases are TGTGCCAGCAGTGAATTTGGCATTGTGGCGGGAGAGTCCTCAGAGCAGTACTTC. Translation: CASSEFGIVAGESSEQYF.

The chain joins TRBV6-5 to TRBJ1-5, with D unclear. The germline V and J ends were trimmed by 0 bases and 2 bases, with 11 bases remaining between them. The CDR3 extends over 16 amino acids. The germline V gene encodes CDR1 MNHEY and CDR2 SVGAGI. The CDR3 coding sequence is TGTGCCAGCAGTTACTCACGAGTTACGGGCAATCAGCCCCAGCATTTT. Encoded protein: CASSYSRVTGNQPQHF.

CDR3: CASSSGAGPQETQYF. For the CDR3, the DNA is TGTGCCAGCAGCTCCGGGGCGGGGCCCCAAGAGACCCAGTACTTC. The chain employs TRBV5-4 and TRBJ2-5, with D tentatively TRBD2 (6 bases). Trimming removed 3 bases from V and 1 base from J, with 13 bases in between. The CDR3 loop spans 15 amino acids. Germline V gene data show CDR1 as SGHNT and CDR2 as YYREEE (reference sequence).

The chain links TRBV12-5 to TRBJ2-7; no firm D call. The CDR3 has 12 residues. Germline CDR1 is LGHNT and CDR2 is FRNRAP. V lost 1 base, J lost 3 bases, and 4 bases lay in between. The CDR3 loop is CASGLANYEQYF. Here the CDR3 DNA reads TGTGCTAGTGGTTTGGCCAACTACGAGCAGTACTTC.

The chain uses TRBV21-1 and TRBJ2-2; TRBD1 reflects the table's D call only, with no check against the DNA. TRBV21-1 is a documented pseudogene. There are 15 residues in the CDR3. CDR3 sequence (DNA): TGTGCCAGCAGCGCCCGGACAGCGAACACCGGGGAGCTGTTTTTT. Translated, it gives CASSARTANTGELFF.

V usage is TRBV10-3 and J usage is TRBJ2-1; 11 nucleotides align to TRBD2. The ends lost 0 bases at V and 10 bases at J; junction bases unmatched: 11. Germline V gives CDR1 ENHRY, CDR2 SYGVKD. CDR3 length: 17 amino acids. The CDR3 coding sequence is TGTGCCATCAGTGAGTCGAAGGGGCTAGCGGGAGGTACAGAGCAGTTCTTC. Amino acid sequence: CAISESKGLAGGTEQFF.

The genes are TRBV19 and TRBJ1-1; the D gene is possibly TRBD1 (6 bases). Germline CDR1 LNHDA, CDR2 SQIVND (reference sequence). This CDR3 is built from 18 residues. The V end was cut by 4 bases, the J end by 2 bases, with 23 bases between. CDR3 nucleotides: TGTGCCAGTAGTACCAAATTGACAGGTTTCGAAGTTAACACTGAAGCTTTCTTT. This gives the protein CASSTKLTGFEVNTEAFF.

This rearrangement joins TRBV30 to TRBJ2-2, with D maybe TRBD2 (6 bases). Germline values: CDR1 GTSNPN, CDR2 SVGIG (reference sequence). This CDR3 is built from 15 residues. V was clipped by 4 bases and J by 2 bases, with 14 bases between them. The CDR3 sequence: CAWIAGGLNTGELFF. The CDR3 DNA sequence: TGTGCCTGGATCGCTGGGGGACTCAACACCGGGGAGCTGTTTTTT.

This rearrangement joins TRBV6-1 to TRBJ1-5; D uncertain. The V gene lost 2 bases and the J gene lost 2 bases, with 13 bases spanning the gap. CDR1 and CDR2 (germline): MNHNS, SASEGT. This CDR3 has 16 amino acids. For the CDR3, the DNA is TGTGCCAGCAGTGAAATTACCGGGGTGGGCAATCAGCCCCAGCATTTT. It specifies CASSEITGVGNQPQHF.

This chain joins TRBV18 and TRBJ2-2; TRBD2 matches at 9 bases. The CDR3 sequence is 16 residues long. V lost 0 bases, J lost 3 bases, and 2 bases stayed unmatched. Germline CDR1 KGHSH, CDR2 LQKENI. This CDR3 is CASSPPAGGHTGELFF. The CDR3 nucleotides are TGTGCCAGCTCACCACCCGCGGGAGGGCACACCGGGGAGCTGTTTTTT.

The chain combines TRBV5-7 with TRBJ1-1; 8 bases are a match to TRBD1. TRBV5-7 is annotated as an ORF whose role is uncertain. The V segment lost 4 bases and the J segment 4 bases; nucleotides outside the gene matches: 9. The CDR3 covers 15 residues. The CDR3 sequence: CASSRIDRGLTEAFF. The CDR3 DNA sequence: TGTGCCAGCAGCCGGATCGACAGGGGACTCACTGAAGCTTTCTTT.

The chain has TRBV27 and TRBJ1-5; TRBD1 agrees at 12 bases. Germline assignment: CDR1 MNHEY and CDR2 SMNVEV (reference sequence). This CDR3 is 15 amino acids long. V shed 6 bases and J 6 bases; nucleotides not matched to a gene: 6. The CDR3 nucleotides are TGTGCCAGCAGACCGGGACAGGGGGCGTCTCAGCCCCAGCATTTT. Protein product: CASRPGQGASQPQHF.

The chain is built from TRBV4-3 and TRBJ1-6; D gene ambiguous. This CDR3 comprises 12 residues. Germline loops: CDR1 LGHNA, CDR2 YSLEER. V was shortened by 1 base and J by 8 bases, with 3 bases between the two germline ends. The CDR3 DNA reads as TGCGCCAGCAGCCAAGGAGATTCACCCCTCCACTTT. Protein: CASSQGDSPLHF.

This chain connects TRBV6-1 to TRBJ1-5, with TRBD1 matching over 7 bases. In germline, CDR1 is MNHNS, CDR2 SASEGT. V trimming: 6 bases; J trimming: 3 bases; junction bases outside the gene matches: 8. This CDR3 contains 15 residues. In DNA, the CDR3 is TGTGCCAGCAGAACGGAAAGGGGGCACAATCAGCCCCAGCATTTT. Its protein is CASRTERGHNQPQHF.

The chain has TRBV7-6 and TRBJ2-7; 8 bases are shared with TRBD2. Germline V gives CDR1 SGHVS, CDR2 FNYEAQ. J was trimmed by 4 bases and V by 5 bases; bases with no gene match: 10. The CDR3 has 15 residues. Here the CDR3 DNA reads TGTGCCAGCAGCCAGATAAGCGGGAGTGCGTACGAGCAGTACTTC. Its protein is CASSQISGSAYEQYF.

This chain connects TRBV7-2 to TRBJ1-5, with 11 bases that match TRBD1. The CDR3 loop spans 16 amino acids. The trim removed 3 bases at V and 4 bases at J, leaving 5 bases unmatched. From germline, CDR1 is SGHTA and CDR2 FQGNSA. CDR3 bases: TGTGCCAGCAGCTTTACCGGGACAGGGGGGAATCAGCCCCAGCATTTT. Protein product: CASSFTGTGGNQPQHF.